This T cell receptor beta chain comes out of a study of T cells in Graves' hyperthyroidism and ophthalmopathy. Each patient was aged 18 to 65 and had newly diagnosed hyperthyroidism of under 2 months' duration. PBMCs were derived from 7.5 to 10 ml fresh peripheral blood. What was amplified from RNA transcripts were TCR beta CDR3 regions. With the HTBI primer set, the TCR CDR3 went through a first round of RT-PCR. TCRdb ran MiXCR on the multiplex PCR reads and lists one entry per CDR3 protein. The data show fewer than 650,000 distinct CDR3 sequences, roughly 15% seen once. CDR1 and CDR2 from the germline V gene are MDHEN and SYDVKM. J gave up 7 bases and V 6 bases, and 10 bases lay outside the gene matches. The CDR3 sequence is 15 residues long. This clonotype occurred many times.

The TCR was taken from a woman aged 40 to 50 with Graves' hyperthyroidism. The chain is built from TRBV28 and TRBJ2-4; 9 bases align to TRBD1. Material for sequencing was blood. CDR3 sequence: CASSSNRGLRNIQYF. In DNA, the CDR3 is TGTGCCAGCAGCTCAAACAGGGGGCTTCGGAACATTCAGTACTTC.